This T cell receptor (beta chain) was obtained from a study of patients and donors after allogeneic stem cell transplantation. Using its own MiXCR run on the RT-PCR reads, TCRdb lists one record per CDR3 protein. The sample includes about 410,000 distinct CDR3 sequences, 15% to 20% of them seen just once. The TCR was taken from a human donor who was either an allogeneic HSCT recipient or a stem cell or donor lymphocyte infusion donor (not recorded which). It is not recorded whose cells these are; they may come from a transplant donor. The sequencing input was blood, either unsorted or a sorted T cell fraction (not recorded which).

CDR3 nucleotide sequence: TGTGCCAGCAGCCGCTCGGGGACAGGGAGGCAGCCCCAGCATTTT. Translation: CASSRSGTGRQPQHF. The genes are TRBV5-6 and TRBJ1-5, with 9 bases matching TRBD1. Germline CDR1 is SGHDT and CDR2 is YYEEEE. V trimming: 4 bases; J trimming: 7 bases; junction bases outside the gene matches: 9. The CDR3 is 15 amino acids. Full variable domain (remainder filled in from reference TRBV5-6 and TRBJ1-5): DAGVTQSPTHLIKTRGQQVTLRCSPKSGHDTVSWYQQALGQGPQFIFQYYEEEERQRGNFPDRFSGHQFPNYSSELNVNALLLGDSALYLCASSRSGTGRQPQHFGDGTRLSIL.